Below are 14 T cell receptor beta chains sequenced from a single sample in a study of T cell responses to AZD1222 COVID-19 vaccine (dated by TCRdb to the early 2020s). The library was built by means of the immunoSEQ multiplex PCR assay. The immuneACCESS repertoire file appears here via TCRdb, limited to in-frame rearrangements. These files lack a portion of the clones; in checked studies, under half of the deficit traces to unresolved V genes, and the cause of the others is not known. Within this sample are 95,000 to 110,000 clones, with approximately 90% of them counted one time only. The ten largest make up around 20% of the sample. Per the publication, the time point label means: baseline before first vaccination. The sequencing used peripheral blood, collected on day 0 of AZD1222 vaccination. Receptors originate from an adult in good health.

This clone came up a few times. CDR3 sequence: CASGLVSRHSYGYTF. The CDR3 DNA follows: TGTGCTAGTGGTTTGGTATCTCGGCACAGCTATGGCTACACCTTC. This sequence joins TRBV12-5 and TRBJ1-2; D ambiguous. The CDR3 is 15 residues long. Germline V gene lookup returns CDR1 LGHNT and CDR2 FRNRAP. The V end lost 0 bases, the J end lost 4 bases, and 12 bases lay between the germline ends.

This chain connects TRBV30 to TRBJ1-2, with D hard to call. The CDR3 runs to 12 residues. Trimming removed 5 bases at V and 4 bases at J, with 11 bases between. Germline loops: CDR1 GTSNPN, CDR2 SVGIG (reference sequence). The CDR3 sequence: CAWVDGGYGYTF. The DNA for the CDR3 is TGTGCCTGGGTCGACGGAGGCTATGGCTACACCTTC.

V usage is TRBV7-3 and J usage is TRBJ2-1, with D maybe TRBD1 (5 bases). The ends were cut back, 2 bases at V and 10 bases at J, with 21 bases in the middle. The CDR3 sequence is 16 residues long. Per germline, CDR1 SGHTA and CDR2 FQGTGA. Here the CDR3 reads CASSLDAIGVTIEQFF. CDR3 nucleotides: TGTGCCAGCAGCTTAGATGCGATAGGGGTAACAATCGAGCAGTTCTTC. Looking up the rest from reference TRBV7-3 and TRBJ2-1 gives the full variable domain: GAGVSQTPSNKVTEKGKYVELRCDPISGHTALYWYRQSLGQGPEFLIYFQGTGAADDSGLPNDRFFAVRPEGSVSTLKIQRTERGDSAVYLCASSLDAIGVTIEQFFGPGTRLTVL.

The gene calls are TRBV9 and TRBJ1-1, with D hard to call. Between the trimmed V and J ends, which lost 4 bases and 4 bases, there was a span of 17 bases. From germline, CDR1 is SGDLS and CDR2 YYNGEE. The CDR3 length is 15 residues. The CDR3 loop reads CASSPHGTVGTEAFF. The DNA of the CDR3 is TGTGCCAGCAGCCCCCACGGAACGGTCGGCACTGAAGCTTTCTTT.

This chain uses TRBV5-1 with TRBJ2-5, with D perhaps TRBD2 (5 bases). V was shortened by 2 bases and J by 4 bases, with 9 bases between the two germline ends. Germline CDR1 SGHRS, CDR2 YFSETQ. There are 13 residues in the CDR3. The CDR3 nucleotides are TGCGCCAGCAGCTTTGTGGCGGGAGAGACCCAGTACTTC. Protein product: CASSFVAGETQYF.

J is TRBJ1-6 and V is TRBV30, with D possibly matching TRBD1 (6 bases). Germline V gene data show CDR1 as GTSNPN and CDR2 as SVGIG (reference sequence). V was trimmed by 2 bases and J by 5 bases, leaving 13 bases between them. The CDR3 runs to 15 residues. The CDR3 loop is CAWSRTGTNNSPLHF. The CDR3 DNA sequence: TGTGCCTGGAGTCGTACCGGGACAAATAATTCACCCCTCCACTTT.

The count of this clone is one. The chain uses TRBV7-2 and TRBJ1-2; maybe TRBD1 (6 bases). Germline loops: CDR1 SGHTA, CDR2 FQGNSA. This CDR3 spans 13 amino acids. Deletions cut 3 bases from V and 6 bases from J, with 11 bases between. The DNA for the CDR3 is TGTGCCAGCAGCTTGAGTCGGGACAATGGCTACACCTTC. Residues: CASSLSRDNGYTF.

Comments on this clone: The final CDR3 position lacks the conserved phenylalanine or tryptophan, pointing to a likely read error. The chain's CDR3 is CASSIDYQVRNSPLHL. The CDR3 DNA is TGTGCCAGTAGTATAGATTATCAGGTTCGCAATTCACCCCTCCACCTT. This chain uses TRBV19 with TRBJ1-6, with D hard to call. Germline CDR1 and CDR2: LNHDA and SQIVND (reference sequence). With 0 bases removed from V and 7 bases from J, the gap between germline ends came to 13 bases. The CDR3 has 16 residues.

V is TRBV3-1 (or the pseudogene TRBV3-2) and J is TRBJ1-5; 8 nucleotides agree with TRBD1. This CDR3 spans 13 amino acids. The J segment lost 6 bases and the V segment lost 6 bases, leaving 4 bases of the junction unmatched. Germline lookup yields CDR1 LGHDT and CDR2 YNNKEL (reference sequence). CDR3 sequence: CASSGTGPQPQHF. CDR3 sequence (DNA): TGTGCCAGCAGTGGGACAGGACCTCAGCCCCAGCATTTT.

V usage is TRBV7-8 and J usage is TRBJ2-6; D is ambiguous. CDR1 is SGHVS and CDR2 is FQNEAQ in the germline V gene. The V gene lost 4 bases and the J gene lost 0 bases, with 7 bases spanning the gap. The CDR3 covers 15 residues. The CDR3 region is CASSSRSSGANVLTF. The CDR3 bases are TGTGCCAGCAGCTCCAGGAGCTCTGGGGCCAACGTCCTGACTTTC.

In nucleotides, the CDR3 is TGTGCCAGCAGGGTCGCGGGTCGAGAGACCCAGTACTTC. This sequence encodes CASRVAGRETQYF. The V and J genes are TRBV12-3 or TRBV12-4 and TRBJ2-5; D perhaps matches TRBD2 (5 bases). This CDR3 is built from 13 residues. With 6 bases removed from V and 4 bases from J, the gap between germline ends came to 12 bases.

This clone was observed once. The chain couples TRBV19 to TRBJ2-7, with TRBD1 matching over 7 bases. There are 13 residues in the CDR3. Germline assignment: CDR1 LNHDA and CDR2 SQIVND (reference sequence). The V and J ends lost 6 bases and 6 bases, in that order; junction bases with no gene match: 8. The CDR3 DNA reads TGTGCCAGTAGGGGGGACAGAACAGGCGAGCAGTACTTC. This translates into CASRGDRTGEQYF.

This clone was seen a single time. V gene TRBV4-1 combines with J gene TRBJ2-7; D is possibly TRBD2 (6 bases). Germline CDR1 is MGHRA and CDR2 is YSYEKL. V lost 0 bases to trimming and J lost 2 bases, with 11 bases between them. CDR3 length equals 15 residues. The CDR3 loop is CASSQDFRETYEQYF. The CDR3 DNA sequence: TGCGCCAGCAGCCAAGATTTTCGGGAGACCTACGAGCAGTACTTC.

This clone has a single count. The rearrangement uses TRBV27 and TRBJ1-4; 9 bases line up with TRBD1. This CDR3 contains 15 residues. V lost 6 bases and J lost 2; bases outside the gene matches: 4. CDR1 and CDR2 from the germline V gene are MNHEY and SMNVEV (reference sequence). The CDR3 bases are TGTGCCAGCAGACAGGGGGCCGGGACTAATGAAAAACTGTTTTTT. Translated: CASRQGAGTNEKLFF. Looking up the rest from reference TRBV27 and TRBJ1-4 gives the full variable domain: EAQVTQNPRYLITVTGKKLTVTCSQNMNHEYMSWYRQDPGLGLRQIYYSMNVEVTDKGDVPEGYKVSRKEKRNFPLILESPSPNQTSLYFCASRQGAGTNEKLFFGSGTQLSVL.